This T cell receptor beta chain was recovered during a study of Ad26.COV2.S vaccination and SARS-CoV-2 variants. Study-wide context: The authors gave Ad26.COV2.S intramuscularly, either once or twice 56 days apart.

Comments on this clone: Its antigen is as yet unknown.

Points from the study as a whole: Considerable breadth of spike-specific CD8+ and CD4+ T cell responses has reportedly been documented following vaccination. Placebo recipients had lower spike-specific TCR breadth than vaccine recipients.

Trimming took off 6 bases at V and 9 bases at J, with 20 bases between the two ends. The CDR3 is 14 amino acids. Germline V gene sequence: CDR1 MDHEN, CDR2 SYDVKM. Repertoires were generated with immunoSEQ multiplex PCR, while TCRdb's copy carries only in-frame clones and drops some. The table records fewer than 500,000 clones, 90% of them present only once. Treatment denoted: roughly 20 received Ad26.COV2.S at low or high dose, single or two shots; 5 received placebo; per-sample allocation not given. Sampling took place 63 days after the first vaccine or placebo injection. The J gene is TRBJ2-5, the V gene TRBV28; TRBD2 might be the D (7 bases). This receptor was identified in a person aged 18-65 years who received the Ad26.COV2.S COVID-19 vaccine or a placebo. Sequencing used peripheral blood, obtained in a trial of Ad26.COV2.S vaccine versus placebo. The CDR3 region is CASSQVAGAGAQYF. CDR3 DNA: TGTGCCAGCAGCCAAGTCGCGGGGGCCGGGGCCCAGTACTTC.